Reported below is one T cell receptor beta chain. Its antigen is not known. Assay used: immunoSEQ multiplex PCR; TCRdb lists only in-frame clones, some missing. Here the sample spans under 150,000 clones, approximately 90% being singletons. These data belong to a study of T cell responses to AZD1222 COVID-19 vaccine. Notes on the study in general: There were vaccine-associated CD4 TCRs across spike, dominant at 160-218 and 743-854. White British people made up most donors, females outnumbered males, and clonal diversity was possibly underestimated. Nearly half of spike-specific TCRs reportedly target variant regions that are unmutated in the B.1.351 and B.1.1.7 variants. An increase in Spike-specific TCR breadth and depth was observed after two AZD1222 doses.

Germline loops: CDR1 MNHEY, CDR2 SVGAGI. The ends lost 5 bases at V and 5 bases at J; junction bases unmatched: 3. The CDR3 sequence is 15 residues long. The specimen was peripheral blood, collected 28 days after the second AZD1222 dose. This clonotype was obtained from an adult who received the AZD1222 COVID-19 vaccine. The V gene is TRBV6-5, the J gene TRBJ1-6; 10 bases match TRBD1. The chain's CDR3 is CASSPGTGDNSPLHF. CDR3 coding DNA: TGTGCCAGCAGTCCTGGGACAGGGGATAATTCACCCCTCCACTTT.